The next 27 T cell receptor beta chains were all read from a single sample in a study of T cells after yellow fever vaccination. TCRdb independently ran MiXCR on the 5' RACE reads; one entry per CDR3 protein. The sample includes roughly 60,000 distinct CDR3 sequences, approximately 7% of them seen just once. The sequences come from CD8+ T cells sorted from PBMCs, collected on the day of the first yellow fever vaccination. The receptor set was obtained from a man younger than 30 who received the YFV17D yellow fever vaccine.

The chain is built from TRBV27 and TRBJ1-1, with D unclear. The V and J ends lost 5 bases and 0 bases respectively, with 7 bases between them. Germline CDR1 is MNHEY and CDR2 is SMNVEV (reference sequence). The CDR3 covers 13 residues. This chain's CDR3 is CASSVGLNTEAFF. The CDR3 region has the DNA TGTGCCAGCAGTGTCGGTCTGAACACTGAAGCTTTCTTT.

This clonotype was counted between two and nine times. V and J are TRBV6-1 and TRBJ1-3; D unclear. The CDR3 spans 15 residues. V dropped 6 bases and J dropped 2 bases, with 14 bases sitting between them. Germline values: CDR1 MNHNS, CDR2 SASEGT. CDR3 sequence (DNA): TGTGCCAGCAGCCCAAGTATAGACGCTGGAAACACCATATATTTT. Its translation is CASSPSIDAGNTIYF.

This clonotype was observed many times. The chain joins TRBV7-6 to TRBJ1-6; D perhaps matches TRBD1 (6 bases). Germline V gene sequence: CDR1 SGHVS, CDR2 FNYEAQ. The CDR3 consists of 14 residues. The V end lost 1 base, the J end lost 9 bases, and 10 bases lay between the germline ends. Written as DNA, the CDR3 is TGTGCCAGCAGCTTAGAACAGGGATCTTCACCCCTCCACTTT. Encoded protein: CASSLEQGSSPLHF. Drawing the rest from reference TRBV7-6 and TRBJ1-6, the complete variable domain is GAGVSQSPRYKVTKRGQDVALRCDPISGHVSLYWYRQALGQGPEFLTYFNYEAQQDKSGLPNDRFSAERPEGSISTLTIQRTEQRDSAMYRCASSLEQGSSPLHFGNGTRLTVT.

This clonotype was recorded at least ten times. The chain carries TRBV12-3 or TRBV12-4 and TRBJ2-2; no definite D call. Between the trimmed V and J ends, which lost 3 bases and 6 bases, there was a span of 5 bases. This CDR3 contains 12 residues. CDR3 protein: CASSFFPGELFF. The CDR3 bases are TGTGCCAGCAGTTTTTTCCCCGGGGAGCTGTTTTTT.

This clonotype showed up many times. The chain is built from TRBV6-5 and TRBJ2-7; D might be TRBD1 or TRBD2, each matching 6 bases. CDR1 is MNHEY and CDR2 is SVGAGI in the germline V gene. The CDR3 spans 14 residues. The germline V and J ends were trimmed by 0 bases and 6 bases, with 12 bases remaining between them. CDR3 nucleotides: TGTGCCAGCAGTTACTCGTCTGGGGGGCTCGAGCAGTACTTC. This encodes CASSYSSGGLEQYF.

J is TRBJ1-2 and V is TRBV6-5; TRBD1 might be the D (6 bases). Germline lookup yields CDR1 MNHEY and CDR2 SVGAGI. V lost 4 bases to trimming and J lost 3 bases, with 12 bases between them. The CDR3 contains 14 residues. The CDR3 region is CASSLSRTDYGYTF. CDR3 bases: TGTGCCAGCAGTTTATCTCGGACAGACTATGGCTACACCTTC.

The table lists this clonotype with a few counts. This rearrangement joins TRBV10-2 to TRBJ2-4, with 11 positions matching TRBD1. The V gene end was trimmed by 2 bases and the J gene end by 1 base; junction bases not matched to a gene: 4. The CDR3 is 17 amino acids. Germline values: CDR1 WSHSY, CDR2 SAAADI. The CDR3 is CASSEGTGGLAKNIQYF. The CDR3 DNA sequence: TGCGCCAGCAGTGAGGGGACAGGGGGACTGGCCAAAAACATTCAGTACTTC.

The rearrangement uses TRBV6-1 and TRBJ2-7; D uncertain. The CDR3 length is 15 residues. The germline gives CDR1 MNHNS, CDR2 SASEGT. The germline V and J ends were trimmed by 4 bases and 6 bases, with 19 bases remaining between them. The CDR3, as DNA: TGTGCCAGCAGTGTAAGACCCCCCTATATGGGCGAGCAGTACTTC. The encoded protein is CASSVRPPYMGEQYF.

This clonotype was observed a handful of times. The rearrangement uses TRBV4-2 and TRBJ2-1; TRBD2 matches 11 bases. V shed 0 bases and J 11 bases; nucleotides not matched to a gene: 9. Germline V gene lookup returns CDR1 LGHNA and CDR2 YNFKEQ. The CDR3 runs to 16 residues. CDR3 in DNA: TGTGCCAGCAGCCAAGAGGTAGCGGGGGGGGCCTTACAGCAGTTCTTC. This codes for CASSQEVAGGALQQFF.

This clonotype was recorded at least ten times. V usage is TRBV2 and J usage is TRBJ2-3, with a possible D match to TRBD1 (6 bases). The CDR3 has 16 residues. Trimming cost V 4 bases and J 0 bases, with 14 bases left between them. Germline loops: CDR1 SNHLY, CDR2 FYNNEI. For the CDR3, the DNA is TGTGCCAGCAGTGGACCCAGGGGTGCAAGCACAGATACGCAGTATTTT. This encodes CASSGPRGASTDTQYF.

This sequence joins TRBV4-1 and TRBJ2-3, with D unclear. The CDR3 is made up of 16 amino acids. V lost 4 bases and J 2 bases, leaving 16 bases between the germline ends. CDR1 and CDR2 from the germline V gene are MGHRA and YSYEKL. This chain's CDR3 is CASSRLTRVSTDTQYF. In nucleotides, the CDR3 is TGCGCCAGCAGCCGCTTGACCCGAGTTTCCACAGATACGCAGTATTTT.

This clonotype was recorded a few times. The chain recombines TRBV6-5 with TRBJ2-1; TRBD2 matches 13 bases. Germline V gene lookup returns CDR1 MNHEY and CDR2 SVGAGI. The CDR3 sequence is 18 residues long. V shed 0 bases and J 8 bases; nucleotides not matched to a gene: 10. CDR3 in DNA: TGTGCCAGCAGTTACTCTACACTAGCGGGGGGGCCGATCGATGAGCAGTTCTTC. Protein product: CASSYSTLAGGPIDEQFF.

The rearrangement uses TRBV5-4 and TRBJ1-2; 9 bases fit TRBD1. This CDR3 spans 14 amino acids. The V gene end was trimmed by 4 bases and the J gene end by 8 bases; junction bases not matched to a gene: 9. The germline CDR1 and CDR2 sequences are SGHNT and YYREEE (reference sequence). The CDR3 loop reads CASSPGTGKVGYTF. CDR3 bases: TGTGCCAGCAGCCCCGGGACAGGGAAAGTGGGCTACACCTTC.

This clonotype was recorded at least ten times. J is TRBJ2-7 and V is TRBV7-9; either TRBD1 or TRBD2 may supply D (5 bases each). V shed 5 bases and J shed 4 bases, with 15 bases lying between them. The CDR3 has 14 amino acids. The germline CDR1 and CDR2 sequences are SEHNR and FQNEAQ (reference sequence). The CDR3 sequence is CASSPRDHTYEQYF. For the CDR3, the DNA is TGTGCCAGCAGCCCCAGGGACCACACTTACGAGCAGTACTTC.

This clonotype was counted a few times. This sequence joins TRBV7-8 and TRBJ2-2, with a weak D call TRBD2 (7 bases). This CDR3 has 15 residues. V was clipped by 2 bases and J by 6 bases, with 13 bases between them. Germline CDR1 and CDR2: SGHVS and FQNEAQ. The DNA of the CDR3 is TGTGCCAGCAGCTTAAGGGGGGGGAAGGCCGGGGAGCTGTTTTTT. It is translated as CASSLRGGKAGELFF.

The sample holds many counts of this clonotype. The gene calls are TRBV6-4 and TRBJ2-3, with TRBD2 as a possible D gene (6 bases). V was clipped by 6 bases and J by 0 bases, with 10 bases between them. The V gene's germline CDR1 is MRHNA and CDR2 SNTAGT. The CDR3 extends over 14 amino acids. CDR3 in amino acids: CASRAGTSTDTQYF. CDR3 nucleotides: TGTGCCAGCAGGGCCGGGACTAGCACAGATACGCAGTATTTT.

This clonotype was recorded at least ten times. V usage is TRBV6-2 or TRBV6-3 and J usage is TRBJ2-2; D call uncertain. V dropped 6 bases and J dropped 2 bases, with 1 base sitting between them. This CDR3 is 11 amino acids long. Germline V gene sequence: CDR1 MNHEY, CDR2 SVGEGT. The CDR3: CASRNTGELFF. Written as DNA, the CDR3 is TGTGCCAGCAGAAACACCGGGGAGCTGTTTTTT.

This clonotype was seen a handful of times. This chain joins TRBV7-6 and TRBJ1-1, with TRBD1 matching over 10 bases. After removal of 3 bases from V and 11 bases from J, the junction contained 3 bases not matched to a gene. The germline gives CDR1 SGHVS, CDR2 FNYEAQ. This CDR3 has 12 residues. CDR3 residues: CASSFGQGDAFF. The CDR3 region has the DNA TGTGCCAGCAGCTTCGGACAGGGGGACGCTTTCTTT.

The chain links TRBV11-3 to TRBJ2-1; 9 nucleotides match TRBD2. Germline loops: CDR1 SGHNT, CDR2 YENEEA. With 0 bases clipped from V and 6 bases from J, the junction kept 3 bases outside the gene matches. This CDR3 is 15 amino acids long. The CDR3 sequence: CASSLDPSGVNEQFF. The DNA of the CDR3 is TGTGCCAGCAGCTTAGATCCTAGCGGGGTCAATGAGCAGTTCTTC.

This clonotype was seen a few times. The genes are TRBV7-9 and TRBJ2-7; D unresolved. The germline gives CDR1 SEHNR, CDR2 FQNEAQ (reference sequence). The CDR3 contains 12 residues. V dropped 1 base and J dropped 4 bases, with 5 bases sitting between them. The CDR3: CASSLESYEQYV. The CDR3, as DNA: TGTGCCAGCAGCTTAGAGTCATACGAGCAGTACGTC.

V and J are TRBV7-9 and TRBJ2-5; maybe TRBD1 (6 bases). Trimming cost V 4 bases and J 3 bases, with 15 bases left between them. This CDR3 spans 15 amino acids. Germline V lookup: CDR1 SEHNR, CDR2 FQNEAQ (reference sequence). DNA of the CDR3: TGTGCCAGCAGCTCGAAGGGGGAGATGGAAGAGACCCAGTACTTC. This translates into CASSSKGEMEETQYF.

The gene calls are TRBV12-3 or TRBV12-4 and TRBJ2-6, with 7 bases lining up with TRBD1. With 4 bases clipped from V and 4 bases from J, the junction kept 4 bases outside the gene matches. There are 15 residues in the CDR3. CDR3 in amino acids: CASSYRGSGANVLTF. Here the CDR3 DNA reads TGTGCCAGCAGTTACAGGGGTTCCGGGGCCAACGTCCTGACTTTC.

The sample holds many counts of this clonotype. The chain has TRBV5-1 and TRBJ1-5; D might be TRBD1 (5 bases). Germline values: CDR1 SGHRS, CDR2 YFSETQ. The V gene lost 1 base and the J gene lost 3 bases, with 23 bases spanning the gap. The CDR3 length is 19 residues. The CDR3 nucleotides are TGCGCCAGCAGCTTGAAGTACCCGGGACGGACCACTCTCAATCAGCCCCAGCATTTT. Translation: CASSLKYPGRTTLNQPQHF.

This clonotype appeared many times. The rearrangement uses TRBV27 and TRBJ1-2; 7 nucleotides match TRBD1. The junction had 3 bases not matched to a gene; V was cut back by 6 bases and J by 2 bases. From germline, CDR1 is MNHEY and CDR2 SMNVEV (reference sequence). This CDR3 spans 13 amino acids. The CDR3 loop is CASRRQGNYGYTF. The CDR3 nucleotides are TGTGCCAGCAGGCGACAGGGAAACTATGGCTACACCTTC.

The chain couples TRBV11-2 to TRBJ2-5; D might be TRBD2 (7 bases). V lost 0 bases to trimming and J lost 5 bases, with 10 bases between them. This CDR3 spans 14 amino acids. CDR1 is SGHAT, CDR2 FQNNGV, per germline. In DNA, the CDR3 is TGTGCCAGCAGCTTAGAGAGGGGGGGGGAGACCCAGTACTTC. It specifies CASSLERGGETQYF.

Many counts were recorded for this clonotype. The CDR3 reads CSARDVIGSDTQYF. In DNA, the CDR3 is TGCAGTGCTAGAGACGTAATCGGGTCAGATACGCAGTATTTT. The chain carries TRBV20-1 and TRBJ2-3; no reliable D call. V shed 0 bases and J shed 4 bases, with 11 bases lying between them. CDR3 length equals 14 residues. Germline CDR1 is DFQATT and CDR2 is SNEGSKA (reference sequence).

This clonotype was observed many times. V is TRBV7-6 and J is TRBJ2-1; 11 bases agree with TRBD2. V shed 0 bases, J shed 0 bases, and the junction held 13 bases outside the gene matches. CDR1 is SGHVS and CDR2 is FNYEAQ in the germline V gene. The CDR3 is 21 residues long. CDR3 bases: TGTGCCAGCAGCTTAGCGCCCCCCGGGGCTAGCGGGGGGATCTCCTACAATGAGCAGTTCTTC. This encodes CASSLAPPGASGGISYNEQFF.